This TCR beta chain was identified in a study of PD-L1 blockade in urothelial cancer. Study-wide background: Patients arrived having already received 0 to 3 prior chemotherapy regimens.

As for time point: peripheral blood 6 weeks after treatment start. This clone was detected only once. The length of the CDR3 is 15 residues. V dropped 6 bases and J dropped 4 bases, with 18 bases sitting between them. CDR1 and CDR2 (germline): MNHNS, SASEGT. The protocol was immunoSEQ multiplex PCR, while the TCRdb copy is restricted to in-frame clones and leaves out a portion. The repertoire holds about 48,000 clones, with about 86% as singletons. This chain joins TRBV6-1 and TRBJ1-1, with a possible D match to TRBD1 (6 bases). The TCR originated in a man between 60 and 75 years old with urothelial cancer. Sequencing was performed on PBMCs, taken around atezolizumab (anti-PD-L1) treatment. As DNA, the CDR3 is TGTGCCAGCAGATCTTCAGGGGCGGCGACCACTGAAGCTTTCTTT. Encoded protein: CASRSSGAATTEAFF.